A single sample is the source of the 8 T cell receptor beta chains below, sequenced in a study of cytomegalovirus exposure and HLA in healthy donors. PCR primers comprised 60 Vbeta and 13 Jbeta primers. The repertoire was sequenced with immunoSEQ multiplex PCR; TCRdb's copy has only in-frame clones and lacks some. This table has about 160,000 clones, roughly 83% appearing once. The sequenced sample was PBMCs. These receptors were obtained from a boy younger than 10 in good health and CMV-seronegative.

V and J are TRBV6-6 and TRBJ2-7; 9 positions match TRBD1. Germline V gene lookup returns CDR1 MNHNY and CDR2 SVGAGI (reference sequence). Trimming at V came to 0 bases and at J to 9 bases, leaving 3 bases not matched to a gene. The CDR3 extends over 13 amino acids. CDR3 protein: CASSYSTGGGQYF. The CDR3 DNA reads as TGTGCCAGCAGTTACTCGACAGGGGGGGGGCAGTACTTC.

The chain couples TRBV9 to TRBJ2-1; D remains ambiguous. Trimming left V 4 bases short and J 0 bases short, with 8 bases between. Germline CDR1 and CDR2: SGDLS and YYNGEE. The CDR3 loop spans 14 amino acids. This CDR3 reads CASSHESSYNEQFF. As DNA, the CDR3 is TGTGCCAGCAGCCACGAGAGCTCCTACAATGAGCAGTTCTTC.

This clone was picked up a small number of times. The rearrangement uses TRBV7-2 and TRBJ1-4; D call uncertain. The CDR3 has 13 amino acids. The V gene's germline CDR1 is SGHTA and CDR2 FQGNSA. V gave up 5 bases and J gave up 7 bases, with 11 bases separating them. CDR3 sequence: CASSLGPGEKLFF. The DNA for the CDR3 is TGTGCCAGCAGCCTAGGGCCGGGTGAAAAACTGTTTTTT.

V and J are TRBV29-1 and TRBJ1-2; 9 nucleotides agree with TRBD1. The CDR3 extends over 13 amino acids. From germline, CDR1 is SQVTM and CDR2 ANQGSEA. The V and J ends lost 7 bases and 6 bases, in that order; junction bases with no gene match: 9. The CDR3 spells CSGSGTGPDGYTF. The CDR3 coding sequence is TGCAGCGGATCCGGGACAGGGCCTGATGGCTACACCTTC.

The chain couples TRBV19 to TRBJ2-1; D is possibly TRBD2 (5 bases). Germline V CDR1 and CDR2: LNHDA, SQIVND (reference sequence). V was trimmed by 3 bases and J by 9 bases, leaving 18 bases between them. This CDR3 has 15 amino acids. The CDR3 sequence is CASSINRGRYGEQFF. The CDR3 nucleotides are TGTGCCAGTAGTATTAACAGAGGGCGGTACGGTGAGCAGTTCTTC.

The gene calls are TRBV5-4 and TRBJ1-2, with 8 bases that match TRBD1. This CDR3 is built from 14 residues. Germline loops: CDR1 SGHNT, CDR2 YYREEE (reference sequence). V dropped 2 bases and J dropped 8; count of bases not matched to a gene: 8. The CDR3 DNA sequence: TGTGCCAGCAGCTTCACCCAGGGGGCAAAAGGCTACACCTTC. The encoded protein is CASSFTQGAKGYTF.

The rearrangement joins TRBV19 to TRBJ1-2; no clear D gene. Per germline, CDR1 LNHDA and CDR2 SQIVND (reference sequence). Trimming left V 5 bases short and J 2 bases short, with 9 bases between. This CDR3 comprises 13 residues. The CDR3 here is CASSPARNYGYTF. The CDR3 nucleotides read TGTGCCAGTAGTCCTGCTCGGAACTATGGCTACACCTTC.

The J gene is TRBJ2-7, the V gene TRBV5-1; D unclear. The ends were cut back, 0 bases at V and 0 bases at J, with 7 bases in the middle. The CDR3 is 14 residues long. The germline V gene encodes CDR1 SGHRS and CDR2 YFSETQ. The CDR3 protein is CASSLAASSYEQYF. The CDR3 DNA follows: TGCGCCAGCAGCTTGGCGGCTAGCTCCTACGAGCAGTACTTC.